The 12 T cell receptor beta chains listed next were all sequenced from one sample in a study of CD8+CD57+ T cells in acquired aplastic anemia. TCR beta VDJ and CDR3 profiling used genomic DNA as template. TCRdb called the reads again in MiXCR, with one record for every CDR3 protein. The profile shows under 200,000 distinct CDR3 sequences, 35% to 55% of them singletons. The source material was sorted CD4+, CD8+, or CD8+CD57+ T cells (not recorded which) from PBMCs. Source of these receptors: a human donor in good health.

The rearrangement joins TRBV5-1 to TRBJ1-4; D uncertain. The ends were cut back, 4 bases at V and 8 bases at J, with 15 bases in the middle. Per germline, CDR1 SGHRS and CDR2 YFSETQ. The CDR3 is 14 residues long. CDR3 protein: CASSPVSSNEKLFF. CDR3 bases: TGCGCCAGCAGCCCGGTTAGCAGTAACGAAAAACTGTTTTTT.

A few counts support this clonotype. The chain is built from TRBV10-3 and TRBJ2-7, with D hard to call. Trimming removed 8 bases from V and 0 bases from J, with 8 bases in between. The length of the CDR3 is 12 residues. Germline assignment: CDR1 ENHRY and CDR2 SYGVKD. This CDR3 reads CAISGDSYEQYF. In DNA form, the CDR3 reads TGTGCCATCTCTGGGGACTCCTACGAGCAGTACTTC.

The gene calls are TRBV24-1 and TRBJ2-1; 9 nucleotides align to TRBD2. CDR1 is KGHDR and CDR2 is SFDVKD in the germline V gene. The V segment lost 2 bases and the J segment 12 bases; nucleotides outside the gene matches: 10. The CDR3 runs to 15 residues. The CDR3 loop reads CATSDSGTSYNSQFF. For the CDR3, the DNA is TGTGCCACCAGTGATTCCGGGACTAGCTACAATTCGCAGTTCTTC.

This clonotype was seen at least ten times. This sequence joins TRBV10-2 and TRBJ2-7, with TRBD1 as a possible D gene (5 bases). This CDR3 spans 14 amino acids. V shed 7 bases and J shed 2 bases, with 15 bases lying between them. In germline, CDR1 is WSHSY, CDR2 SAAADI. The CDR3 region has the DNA TGCGCCAGCACTACGTGGGGCTCTGCCTACGAGCAGTACTTC. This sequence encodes CASTTWGSAYEQYF.

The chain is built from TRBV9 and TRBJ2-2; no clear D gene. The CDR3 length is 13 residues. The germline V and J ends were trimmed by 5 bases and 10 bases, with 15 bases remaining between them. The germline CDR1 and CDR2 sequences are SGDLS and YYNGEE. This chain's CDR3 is CASSVNSRQELFF. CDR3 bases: TGTGCCAGCAGTGTTAACAGTCGGCAGGAGCTGTTTTTT.

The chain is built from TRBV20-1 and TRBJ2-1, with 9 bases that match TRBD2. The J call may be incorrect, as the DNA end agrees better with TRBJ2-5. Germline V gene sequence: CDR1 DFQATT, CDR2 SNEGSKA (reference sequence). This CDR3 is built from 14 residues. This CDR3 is CSALGASGKETQYF. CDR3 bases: TGCAGTGCCCTTGGGGCTAGCGGGAAAGAGACCCAGTACTTC.

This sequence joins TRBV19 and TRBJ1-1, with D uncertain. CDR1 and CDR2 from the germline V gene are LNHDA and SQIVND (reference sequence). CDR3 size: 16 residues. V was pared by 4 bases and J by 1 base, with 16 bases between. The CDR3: CASSTFRGQSNTEAFF. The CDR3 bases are TGTGCCAGTAGTACCTTCCGTGGGCAGTCGAACACTGAAGCTTTCTTT.

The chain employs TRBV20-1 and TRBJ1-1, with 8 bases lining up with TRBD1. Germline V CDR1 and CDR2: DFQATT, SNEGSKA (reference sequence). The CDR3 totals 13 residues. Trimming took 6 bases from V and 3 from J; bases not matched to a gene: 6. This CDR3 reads CSAAGTGDTEAFF. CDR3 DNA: TGCAGTGCCGCCGGGACAGGCGACACTGAAGCTTTCTTT.

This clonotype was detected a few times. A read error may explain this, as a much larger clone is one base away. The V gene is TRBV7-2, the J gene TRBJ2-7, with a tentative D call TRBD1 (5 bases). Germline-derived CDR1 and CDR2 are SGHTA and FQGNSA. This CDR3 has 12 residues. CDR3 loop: CASSAGSYELYF. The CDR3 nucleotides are TGTGCCAGCAGCGCAGGGTCCTACGAGCTGTACTTC.

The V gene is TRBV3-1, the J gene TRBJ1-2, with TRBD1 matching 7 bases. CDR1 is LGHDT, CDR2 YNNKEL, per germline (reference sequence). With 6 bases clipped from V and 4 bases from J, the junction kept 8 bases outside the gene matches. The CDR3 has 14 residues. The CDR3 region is CASSPRQGIYGYTF. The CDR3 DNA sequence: TGTGCCAGCAGTCCCCGACAGGGTATCTATGGCTACACCTTC.

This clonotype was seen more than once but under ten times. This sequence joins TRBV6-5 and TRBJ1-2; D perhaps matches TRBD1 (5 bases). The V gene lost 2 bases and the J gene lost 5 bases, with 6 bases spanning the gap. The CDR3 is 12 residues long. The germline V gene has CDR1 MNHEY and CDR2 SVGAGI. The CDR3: CASSYGTYGYTF. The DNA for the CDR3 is TGTGCCAGCAGTTACGGGACGTATGGCTACACCTTC.

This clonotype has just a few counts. The CDR3 sequence is CSANLAGLSYNEQFF. The CDR3 region has the DNA TGCAGTGCAAACTTAGCGGGGCTCTCCTACAATGAGCAGTTCTTC. The genes are TRBV20-1 and TRBJ2-1; 8 nucleotides match TRBD2. After removal of 6 bases from V and 0 bases from J, the junction contained 7 bases not matched to a gene. This CDR3 region has 15 residues. Germline V gene data show CDR1 as DFQATT and CDR2 as SNEGSKA (reference sequence).